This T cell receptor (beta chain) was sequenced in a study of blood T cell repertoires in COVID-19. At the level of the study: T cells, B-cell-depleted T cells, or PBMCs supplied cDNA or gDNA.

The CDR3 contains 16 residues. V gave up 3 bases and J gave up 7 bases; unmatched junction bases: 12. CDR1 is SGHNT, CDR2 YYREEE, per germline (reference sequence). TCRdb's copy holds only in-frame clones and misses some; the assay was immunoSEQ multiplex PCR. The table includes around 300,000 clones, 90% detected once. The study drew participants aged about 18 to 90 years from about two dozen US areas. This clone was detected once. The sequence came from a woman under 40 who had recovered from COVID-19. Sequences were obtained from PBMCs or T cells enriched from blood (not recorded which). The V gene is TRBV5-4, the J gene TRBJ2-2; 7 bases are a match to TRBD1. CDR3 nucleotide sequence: TGTGCCAGCAGCTCGGGACAGCTTACCCTCTTCGGGGAGCTGTTTTTT. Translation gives CASSSGQLTLFGELFF. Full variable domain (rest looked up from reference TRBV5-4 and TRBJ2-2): ETGVTQSPTHLIKTRGQQVTLRCSSQSGHNTVSWYQQALGQGPQFIFQYYREEENGRGNFPPRFSGLQFPNYSSELNVNALELDDSALYLCASSSGQLTLFGELFFGEGSRLTVL.